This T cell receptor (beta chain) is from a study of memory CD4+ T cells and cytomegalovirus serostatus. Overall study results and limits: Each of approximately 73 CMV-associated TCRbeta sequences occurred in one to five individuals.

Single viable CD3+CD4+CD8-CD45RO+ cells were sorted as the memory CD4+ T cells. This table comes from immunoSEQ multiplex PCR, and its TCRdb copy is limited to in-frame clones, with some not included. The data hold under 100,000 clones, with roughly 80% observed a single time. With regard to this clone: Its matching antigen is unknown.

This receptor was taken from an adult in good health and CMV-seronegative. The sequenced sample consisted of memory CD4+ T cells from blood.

For the CDR3, the DNA is TGTGCCAGCAGTTCCACCGGGACGGCTACCTATACCGAGCAGTACTTC. This encodes CASSSTGTATYTEQYF. The chain links TRBV28 to TRBJ2-7, with D perhaps matching TRBD1 or TRBD2 (5 bases each). The CDR3 has 16 amino acids. Germline loops: CDR1 MDHEN, CDR2 SYDVKM. Trimming took 4 bases from V and 6 from J, leaving 22 bases between them. Complete variable domain (other parts from reference TRBV28 and TRBJ2-7): DVKVTQSSRYLVKRTGEKVFLECVQDMDHENMFWYRQDPGLGLRLIYFSYDVKMKEKGDIPEGYSVSREKKERFSLILESASTNQTSMYLCASSSTGTATYTEQYFGPGTRLTVT.